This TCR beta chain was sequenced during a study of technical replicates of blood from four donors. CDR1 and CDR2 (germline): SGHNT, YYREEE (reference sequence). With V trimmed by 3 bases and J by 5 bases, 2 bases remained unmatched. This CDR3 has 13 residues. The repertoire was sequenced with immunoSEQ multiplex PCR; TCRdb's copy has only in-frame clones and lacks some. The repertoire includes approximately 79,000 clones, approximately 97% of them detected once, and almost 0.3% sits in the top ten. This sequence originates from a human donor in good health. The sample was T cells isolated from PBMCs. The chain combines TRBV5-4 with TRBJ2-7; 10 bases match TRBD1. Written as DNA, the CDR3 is TGTGCCAGCAGCTGGGACAGGGGCAACGAGCAGTACTTC. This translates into CASSWDRGNEQYF. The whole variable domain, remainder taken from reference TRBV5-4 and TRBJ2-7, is ETGVTQSPTHLIKTRGQQVTLRCSSQSGHNTVSWYQQALGQGPQFIFQYYREEENGRGNFPPRFSGLQFPNYSSELNVNALELDDSALYLCASSWDRGNEQYFGPGTRLTVT.